The next 11 T cell receptor beta chains were all read from a single sample in a study of blood T cell repertoires in COVID-19. Using immunoSEQ multiplex PCR, the repertoire was profiled, and TCRdb retains in-frame clones only, with some absent. Here the sample spans 97,000 or so clones, around 92% being singletons. The material sequenced was peripheral blood. The receptor set was obtained from a man between 18 and 29 years old with acute or convalescent COVID-19.

This chain connects TRBV5-1 to TRBJ2-7; 7 nucleotides line up with TRBD2. Germline CDR1 and CDR2: SGHRS and YFSETQ. The CDR3 has 14 residues. After removal of 0 bases from V and 2 bases from J, the junction contained 2 bases not matched to a gene. CDR3 coding DNA: TGCGCCAGCAGCTTGGGCGGGAGCCCCTACGAGCAGTACTTC. Its protein is CASSLGGSPYEQYF.

The chain uses TRBV18 and TRBJ1-5; 8 bases map to TRBD1. The J segment lost 2 bases and the V segment lost 2 bases, leaving 2 bases of the junction unmatched. The CDR3 covers 15 residues. The germline V gene has CDR1 KGHSH and CDR2 LQKENI. CDR3 residues: CASSPDRGGNQPQHF. The DNA for the CDR3 is TGTGCCAGCTCACCAGACAGGGGTGGCAATCAGCCCCAGCATTTT.

The rearrangement joins TRBV4-1 to TRBJ2-5; D is unresolved. Deletions cut 0 bases from V and 4 bases from J, with 15 bases between. This CDR3 is built from 16 residues. Germline V CDR1 and CDR2: MGHRA, YSYEKL. The CDR3 sequence is CASSQESEVVPETQYF. CDR3 DNA sequence: TGCGCCAGCAGCCAAGAGAGTGAGGTCGTTCCAGAGACCCAGTACTTC.

V and J are TRBV19 and TRBJ1-6, with D possibly TRBD1 on 5 matching bases. The V end was cut by 3 bases, the J end by 6 bases, with 12 bases between. The CDR3 is 15 amino acids. Germline values: CDR1 LNHDA, CDR2 SQIVND (reference sequence). CDR3 region: CASSMVQGTNSPLHF. In nucleotides, the CDR3 is TGTGCCAGTAGTATGGTCCAGGGCACTAATTCACCCCTCCACTTT.

This chain connects TRBV12-5 to TRBJ1-6; D remains unclear. Trimming took off 4 bases at V and 10 bases at J, with 11 bases between the two ends. Germline V gene lookup returns CDR1 LGHNT and CDR2 FRNRAP. The CDR3 loop spans 13 amino acids. This CDR3 is CASGSGKESPLHF. For the CDR3, the DNA is TGTGCTAGTGGTTCGGGGAAGGAATCACCCCTCCACTTT.

This clone was counted a single time. This rearrangement joins TRBV3-1 (or the pseudogene TRBV3-2) to TRBJ2-3; D gene uncertain. The germline CDR1 and CDR2 sequences are LGHDT and YNNKEL (reference sequence). CDR3 length equals 13 residues. Deletions cut 0 bases from V and 4 bases from J, with 5 bases between. DNA for the CDR3: TGTGCCAGCAGCCAAGAAGTAGCAGATACGCAGTATTTT. Amino acid sequence: CASSQEVADTQYF.

This chain joins TRBV7-8 and TRBJ1-5, with 10 bases that match TRBD1. V shed 5 bases, J shed 5 bases, and the junction held 6 bases outside the gene matches. The germline V gene has CDR1 SGHVS and CDR2 FQNEAQ. The CDR3 extends over 15 amino acids. The CDR3 protein is CASSAGTGVDQPQHF. CDR3 DNA: TGTGCCAGCAGCGCAGGGACAGGGGTAGATCAGCCCCAGCATTTT.

This clone was detected once. The chain carries TRBV19 and TRBJ1-2, with D possibly being TRBD1 (6 bases). The CDR3 consists of 15 residues. In germline, CDR1 is LNHDA, CDR2 SQIVND (reference sequence). V shed 4 bases and J shed 11 bases, with 23 bases lying between them. The CDR3: CASSTTPAGARGYTF. The CDR3 coding sequence is TGTGCCAGTAGTACTACGCCCGCGGGGGCGAGGGGTTACACCTTC.

This chain uses TRBV6-5 with TRBJ1-2; possibly TRBD1 for D (6 bases). The CDR3 length is 14 residues. Germline V gene lookup returns CDR1 MNHEY and CDR2 SVGAGI. Trimming took 4 bases from V and 3 from J, leaving 12 bases between them. The CDR3 loop is CASSLSHRDYGYTF. CDR3 nucleotide sequence: TGTGCCAGCAGTTTATCCCACAGGGACTATGGCTACACCTTC.

The gene calls are TRBV5-1 and TRBJ1-6; 7 bases align to TRBD1. The germline V gene encodes CDR1 SGHRS and CDR2 YFSETQ. V lost 0 bases to trimming and J lost 10 bases; unmatched junction nucleotides: 7. The CDR3 is 15 amino acids. The CDR3 nucleotides are TGCGCCAGCAGCTTGGTAGGGGACAGTATCTCACCCCTCCACTTT. This translates into CASSLVGDSISPLHF.

The chain joins TRBV28 to TRBJ1-1, with 8 nucleotides matching TRBD1. V lost 5 bases and J lost 3; bases outside the gene matches: 2. This CDR3 is 13 amino acids long. Germline V lookup: CDR1 MDHEN, CDR2 SYDVKM. For the CDR3, the DNA is TGTGCCAGCAGTCTACAGGGGGACACTGAAGCTTTCTTT. Protein product: CASSLQGDTEAFF. Based on the CDR3 plus reference TRBV28 and TRBJ1-1, the full variable domain is DVKVTQSSRYLVKRTGEKVFLECVQDMDHENMFWYRQDPGLGLRLIYFSYDVKMKEKGDIPEGYSVSREKKERFSLILESASTNQTSMYLCASSLQGDTEAFFGQGTRLTVV.